Below, 25 T cell receptor beta chains from the same sample are listed, as sequenced in a study of OX40 agonist ivuxolimab in advanced cancers. The assay was immunoSEQ multiplex PCR, and TCRdb's table has in-frame clones only and misses some. Among 55,000 to 70,000 clones listed, roughly 89% were seen once. Sequencing was performed on CD4+ or CD8+ T cells sorted from blood, taken in a trial of the OX40 agonist ivuxolimab. The source is an adult with an advanced solid tumor such as melanoma, head and neck, liver or kidney cancer.

This sequence joins TRBV10-3 and TRBJ1-2; a possible D gene is TRBD1 (5 bases). CDR3 length: 14 residues. The germline V gene encodes CDR1 ENHRY and CDR2 SYGVKD. Trimming pared 0 bases from V and 5 bases from J, leaving 10 bases between. The chain's CDR3 is CAISESRGLYGYTF. CDR3 bases: TGTGCCATCAGTGAGTCGCGGGGGTTATATGGCTACACCTTC.

The V and J genes are TRBV7-9 and TRBJ2-7, with TRBD2 as a possible D gene (6 bases). Per germline, CDR1 SEHNR and CDR2 FQNEAQ (reference sequence). Trimming took off 0 bases at V and 6 bases at J, with 9 bases between the two ends. This CDR3 spans 13 amino acids. In nucleotides, the CDR3 is TGTGCCAGCAGCTTAGCGGGGGGAGGCGAGCAGTACTTC. Translated: CASSLAGGGEQYF.

This sequence joins TRBV7-9 and TRBJ2-3, with TRBD2 matching 9 bases. V was pared by 2 bases and J by 0 bases, with 9 bases of the junction left unmatched. Looked up from germline, CDR1 is SEHNR and CDR2 is FQNEAQ (reference sequence). CDR3 length equals 18 residues. CDR3 loop: CASSLRMRRGGSTDTQYF. The CDR3 DNA is TGTGCCAGCAGCTTAAGAATGCGGCGGGGGGGAAGCACAGATACGCAGTATTTT. Filled out from reference TRBV7-9 and TRBJ2-3, the complete variable domain reads DTGVSQNPRHKITKRGQNVTFRCDPISEHNRLYWYRQTLGQGPEFLTYFQNEAQLEKSRLLSDRFSAERPKGSFSTLEIQRTEQGDSAMYLCASSLRMRRGGSTDTQYFGPGTRLTVL.

CDR3 amino acids: CASSAQGAMSSYEQYF. The CDR3, as DNA: TGTGCCAGCAGTGCCCAGGGGGCGATGAGCTCCTACGAGCAGTACTTC. The chain employs TRBV2 and TRBJ2-7, with 8 positions matching TRBD1. J was trimmed by 0 bases and V by 4 bases; bases with no gene match: 8. There are 16 residues in the CDR3. Germline CDR1 and CDR2: SNHLY and FYNNEI. Full variable domain (rest looked up from reference TRBV2 and TRBJ2-7): EPEVTQTPSHQVTQMGQEVILRCVPISNHLYFYWYRQILGQKVEFLVSFYNNEISEKSEIFDDQFSVERPDGSNFTLKIRSTKLEDSAMYFCASSAQGAMSSYEQYFGPGTRLTVT.

The V gene is TRBV6-5, the J gene TRBJ2-7, with D maybe TRBD1 (6 bases). The CDR3 is 15 amino acids. Germline V CDR1 and CDR2: MNHEY, SVGAGI. The germline V and J ends were trimmed by 2 bases and 2 bases, with 13 bases remaining between them. The CDR3 loop is CASSYLDRRTYEQYF. The CDR3 nucleotides read TGTGCCAGCAGTTACCTCGACAGGAGAACCTACGAGCAGTACTTC.

This chain joins TRBV2 and TRBJ1-3, with 9 bases matching TRBD1. CDR3 length: 14 amino acids. The V gene's germline CDR1 is SNHLY and CDR2 FYNNEI. V lost 6 bases to trimming and J lost 6 bases; unmatched junction nucleotides: 6. In DNA form, the CDR3 reads TGTGCCAGCAGCAGGGACAGGGAGCAAAACACCATATATTTT. It translates to CASSRDREQNTIYF.

With respect to this clone: The junction departs from germline at one end; a sequencing error may be responsible. The chain carries TRBV7-2 and TRBJ2-5; no clear D gene. The germline gives CDR1 SGHTA, CDR2 FQGNSA. This CDR3 is 13 amino acids long. In nucleotides, the CDR3 is TGTGCCAGCAGATTAGCTACCGGGGAGACCCAGTACTTC. Encoded protein: CASRLATGETQYF. The variable domain in full, with the rest retrieved from reference TRBV7-2 and TRBJ2-5, is GAGVSQSPSNKVTEKGKDVELRCDPISGHTALYWYRQSLGQGLEFLIYFQGNSAPDKSGLPSDRFSAERTGGSVSTLTIQRTQQEDSAVYLCASRLATGETQYFGPGTRLLVL.

The chain joins TRBV6-5 to TRBJ1-6; D is unresolved. The germline gives CDR1 MNHEY, CDR2 SVGAGI. The CDR3 loop spans 14 amino acids. The ends were cut back, 7 bases at V and 3 bases at J, with 10 bases in the middle. The CDR3 loop is CASKSRNYNSPLHF. The DNA of the CDR3 is TGTGCCAGCAAATCGAGAAACTATAATTCACCCCTCCACTTT.

J is TRBJ2-3 and V is TRBV27; TRBD1 agrees at 11 bases. Germline values: CDR1 MNHEY, CDR2 SMNVEV (reference sequence). The CDR3 totals 15 residues. V gave up 6 bases and J gave up 6 bases; unmatched junction bases: 8. The DNA for the CDR3 is TGTGCCAGCAGCCGCCCGGGACAGGGGGAGGATACGCAGTATTTT. It encodes CASSRPGQGEDTQYF.

This clone was counted at least ten times. This CDR3 is CASSSSRGRPNYGYTF. DNA for the CDR3: TGCGCCAGCAGCAGCTCCAGGGGTAGACCTAACTATGGCTACACCTTC. The V and J genes are TRBV5-1 and TRBJ1-2; D possibly corresponds to TRBD1 (6 bases). The CDR3 contains 16 residues. V lost 4 bases to trimming and J lost 0 bases, with 16 bases between them. Germline assignment: CDR1 SGHRS and CDR2 YFSETQ.

CDR3 amino acids: CASSWGVTTGSEQYF. CDR3 sequence (DNA): TGCGCCAGCAGCTGGGGGGTTACTACAGGGAGCGAGCAGTACTTC. This chain uses TRBV5-1 with TRBJ2-7; D is tentatively TRBD1 or TRBD2 (6 bases each). Trimming stripped 3 bases from V and 6 bases from J, with 19 bases between. Germline V gives CDR1 SGHRS, CDR2 YFSETQ. This CDR3 region has 15 residues.

This clone was picked up one time. The rearrangement uses TRBV5-4 and TRBJ1-2, with D possibly matching TRBD1 (5 bases). Germline values: CDR1 SGHNT, CDR2 YYREEE (reference sequence). With 1 base removed from V and 5 bases from J, the gap between germline ends came to 12 bases. The CDR3 has 14 residues. The CDR3 loop is CASSLSGPTYGYTF. The CDR3 DNA sequence: TGTGCCAGCAGCTTGTCGGGACCGACTTATGGCTACACCTTC.

CDR3 coding DNA: TGCGCCAGCAGCCAAGAAGGAGCGGACAGGTCGGGGACCCAGTACTTC. Protein: CASSQEGADRSGTQYF. This rearrangement joins TRBV4-1 to TRBJ2-5; 7 nucleotides align to TRBD1. Germline V gene lookup returns CDR1 MGHRA and CDR2 YSYEKL. The CDR3 runs 16 residues. The junction had 11 bases not matched to a gene; V was cut back by 0 bases and J by 7 bases.

The chain uses TRBV12-5 and TRBJ1-5, with 9 nucleotides matching TRBD1. This CDR3 has 16 residues. In germline, CDR1 is LGHNT, CDR2 FRNRAP. The trim removed 1 base at V and 1 base at J, leaving 2 bases unmatched. CDR3 residues: CASGLGTGVSNQPQHF. CDR3 bases: TGTGCTAGTGGTTTGGGGACAGGGGTGAGCAATCAGCCCCAGCATTTT.

V and J are TRBV10-1 and TRBJ2-7; D is unclear. V was shortened by 4 bases and J by 4 bases, with 5 bases between the two germline ends. Germline CDR1 is WNHNN and CDR2 is SYGVQD (reference sequence). This CDR3 contains 11 residues. DNA of the CDR3: TGCGCCAGCAGTGGGGGATACGAGCAGTACTTC. Amino acids: CASSGGYEQYF.

The rearrangement uses TRBV10-1 and TRBJ2-1; the match to TRBD1 covers 12 bases. Germline CDR1 and CDR2: WNHNN and SYGVQD (reference sequence). V lost 10 bases to trimming and J lost 4 bases; unmatched junction nucleotides: 8. The CDR3 totals 15 residues. The CDR3 loop is CATRRGQGAYNEQFF. For the CDR3, the DNA is TGCGCCACCCGAAGGGGACAGGGGGCTTACAATGAGCAGTTCTTC.

V and J are TRBV2 and TRBJ2-5, with D possibly TRBD2 on 6 matching bases. V lost 2 bases to trimming and J lost 1 base, with 8 bases between them. The CDR3 runs to 14 residues. Germline CDR1 reads SNHLY; CDR2 reads FYNNEI. The CDR3 DNA follows: TGTGCCAGCAGTGAACGGGGGACCCAAGAGACCCAGTACTTC. It encodes CASSERGTQETQYF.

This clone appeared once. The chain recombines TRBV5-5 with TRBJ1-1; 7 bases align to TRBD1. The CDR3 length is 14 residues. V shed 2 bases, J shed 3 bases, and the junction held 4 bases outside the gene matches. The germline V gene encodes CDR1 SGHKS and CDR2 YYEKEE (reference sequence). CDR3 protein: CASSLDRVYTEAFF. The CDR3 DNA reads as TGTGCCAGCAGCTTAGACAGGGTGTACACTGAAGCTTTCTTT.

The V gene is TRBV10-2, the J gene TRBJ2-5; TRBD2 is a possible D gene (6 bases). The V end lost 8 bases, the J end lost 5 bases, and 12 bases lay between the germline ends. Germline assignment: CDR1 WSHSY and CDR2 SAAADI. This CDR3 region has 12 residues. The CDR3 here is CASGRDRETQYF. CDR3 DNA: TGCGCCAGCGGGCGGGATAGGGAGACCCAGTACTTC.

The gene calls are TRBV7-9 and TRBJ2-3, with D uncertain. CDR1 is SEHNR, CDR2 FQNEAQ, per germline (reference sequence). Trimming shortened V by 1 base and J by 2 bases, and 10 bases separated the two germline ends. The CDR3 length is 15 residues. The chain's CDR3 is CASSLVPVNTDTQYF. In nucleotides, the CDR3 is TGTGCCAGCAGCTTAGTTCCGGTAAACACAGATACGCAGTATTTT.

The rearrangement links TRBV2 to TRBJ1-2, with TRBD1 identical over 9 bases. V was clipped by 4 bases and J by 8 bases; unmatched bases: 2. CDR1 and CDR2 (germline): SNHLY, FYNNEI. The CDR3 length is 12 residues. The CDR3 region is CASSADRGGYTF. The CDR3 DNA sequence: TGTGCCAGCAGTGCGGACAGGGGAGGCTACACCTTC.

The CDR3: CASSVGGEGGEKLFF. In DNA, the CDR3 is TGTGCCAGCAGCGTAGGTGGGGAAGGCGGTGAAAAACTGTTTTTT. The chain couples TRBV9 to TRBJ1-4; D remains ambiguous. Germline V gene sequence: CDR1 SGDLS, CDR2 YYNGEE. The CDR3 is 15 residues long. The V gene lost 0 bases and the J gene lost 7 bases, with 13 bases spanning the gap.

This clone was seen a handful of times. This chain links TRBV11-2 with TRBJ1-6, with D possibly TRBD1 on 6 matching bases. Germline lookup yields CDR1 SGHAT and CDR2 FQNNGV. The CDR3 has 15 residues. Trimming pared 4 bases from V and 7 bases from J, leaving 14 bases between. The CDR3 nucleotides are TGTGCCAGCAGCTCCCAGGGGAAGGTAAATTCACCCCTCCACTTT. Protein sequence: CASSSQGKVNSPLHF.

The chain combines TRBV6-1 with TRBJ1-2; TRBD1 matches 7 bases. CDR1 MNHNS and CDR2 SASEGT come from the germline V gene. The CDR3 consists of 15 residues. With V trimmed by 6 bases and J by 5 bases, 12 bases remained unmatched. CDR3 DNA: TGTGCCAGCAGCAGATCCGGGGGACAGAAGTATGGCTACACCTTC. Amino acid sequence: CASSRSGGQKYGYTF.

The chain is built from TRBV18 and TRBJ1-2; 10 nucleotides align to TRBD1. V shed 3 bases, J shed 7 bases, and the junction held 8 bases outside the gene matches. Per germline, CDR1 KGHSH and CDR2 LQKENI. The CDR3 runs 15 residues. In DNA form, the CDR3 reads TGTGCCAGCTCACCCCAGGGCGGACAGGGGGTTGGCTACACCTTC. Protein product: CASSPQGGQGVGYTF. The variable domain in full, completed from reference TRBV18 and TRBJ1-2, reads NAGVMQNPRHLVRRRGQEARLRCSPMKGHSHVYWYRQLPEEGLKFMVYLQKENIIDESGMPKERFSAEFPKEGPSILRIQQVVRGDSAAYFCASSPQGGQGVGYTFGSGTRLTVV.